The TCR beta chain under discussion was sequenced for a study of cytomegalovirus exposure and HLA in healthy donors. Study-wide results and limits: The authors excluded some V segments, including TRBV6-2 and TRBV6-3, as indistinguishable. While the bulk of TCR sequences proved rare, some public TCRs turned up in many donors.

This CDR3 is built from 16 residues. Looked up from germline, CDR1 is SGHAT and CDR2 is FQNNGV. Trimming pared 3 bases from V and 1 base from J, leaving 16 bases between. PCR amplification relied on 60 Vbeta primers (plus 13 Jbeta primers). TCRdb's table, derived via immunoSEQ multiplex PCR, lists solely in-frame clones and lacks some. The sample holds approximately 110,000 clones, around 70% seen once. As to this clone: Its antigen is not identified.

This chain links TRBV11-2 with TRBJ2-7, with TRBD2 as a possible D gene (6 bases). Sequencing was done on a sample of PBMCs. The TCR sequence derives from a man aged 35 to 55 in good health and CMV-seronegative. CDR3 loop: CASSFAYGSRSYEQYF. The CDR3 DNA follows: TGTGCCAGCAGCTTCGCGTACGGGAGTCGTTCCTACGAGCAGTACTTC.